The present entry profiles one T cell receptor (beta chain) with its context. Its antigen is still unknown. The data derive from a study of shared clonotypes between healthy human individuals. Study outcomes and limitations: Clonotype sharing among donors was expected to depend on sequencing depth. Non-shared clonotypes were found to have lower generation probabilities than the clonotypes that were shared by all four of the sorted-subset donors. Only blood samples were collected, and tissue repertoires likely differ.

Cells designated naive CD8 were CD45RO-negative and were positively selected for CCR7, with terminally differentiated effector memory CD45RA+ cells excluded. Donors were healthy HIV-negative adults without recent acute infections or vaccinations. Only in-frame clones appear in the TCRdb table, and some are missing; sequencing was by immunoSEQ multiplex PCR. Of about 1,900,000 clones listed, less than 95% were seen once; the top ten hold more than 0.95%. The sample consisted of naive CD8+ T cells sorted from blood. The source of this sequence is a man younger than 30 in good health.

CDR3 residues: CASSLGTGPSEKLFF. CDR3 coding DNA: TGTGCCAGCAGCTTGGGGACAGGACCCTCTGAAAAACTGTTTTTT. This rearrangement joins TRBV5-4 to TRBJ1-4; 7 nucleotides match TRBD1. V dropped 0 bases and J dropped 7; count of bases not matched to a gene: 6. The CDR3 is 15 residues long. CDR1 and CDR2 (germline): SGHNT, YYREEE (reference sequence).